These 25 T cell receptor beta chains share one sample of origin, sequenced in a study of blood T cell repertoires in COVID-19 (dated by TCRdb to about 2020). Receptor amplification or capture employed the immunoSEQ multiplex PCR assay. This immuneACCESS table, as held by TCRdb, lists in-frame sequences with V and J called but not all clones. Of the missing ones, under half trace to an unresolved V gene in checked studies; the others have no known cause. This sample gives more than 150,000 clones in total; under 85% of them show up just once. 10% to 15% of the sample lies in the top ten. Sequencing input: peripheral blood. The receptors originated from a man between 65 and 85 years old who had recovered from COVID-19.

CDR3 sequence: CASSQDHGTGGYNEQFF. The DNA of the CDR3 is TGCGCCAGCAGCCAAGATCACGGGACAGGGGGCTACAATGAGCAGTTCTTC. The chain recombines TRBV4-1 with TRBJ2-1, with TRBD1 identical over 11 bases. The J segment lost 3 bases and the V segment lost 0 bases, leaving 4 bases of the junction unmatched. There are 17 residues in the CDR3. Germline V gene sequence: CDR1 MGHRA, CDR2 YSYEKL.

The gene calls are TRBV24-1 and TRBJ2-1; 9 nucleotides match TRBD2. From germline, CDR1 is KGHDR and CDR2 SFDVKD. The CDR3 runs 18 residues. J lost 6 bases, V lost 3 bases, and 14 bases had no gene match. CDR3 in amino acids: CATSDAASGLAGTNEQFF. Here the CDR3 DNA reads TGTGCCACCAGTGATGCCGCCTCAGGGCTAGCGGGAACCAATGAGCAGTTCTTC.

The V call is TRBV13, the J call TRBJ2-1; TRBD2 agrees at 7 bases. The CDR3 spans 17 residues. Germline CDR1 is PRHDT and CDR2 is FYEKMQ (reference sequence). V lost 0 bases, J lost 7 bases, and 12 bases stayed unmatched. CDR3 nucleotides: TGTGCCAGCAGCTTAGGCCCGGGAGGCGCTATGGGGAATGAGCAGTTCTTC. Its translation is CASSLGPGGAMGNEQFF.

The chain couples TRBV6-6 to TRBJ1-5, with D possibly TRBD1 on 6 matching bases. The CDR3 contains 14 residues. The V and J ends lost 8 bases and 5 bases respectively, with 16 bases between them. The V gene's germline CDR1 is MNHNY and CDR2 SVGAGI (reference sequence). The CDR3 bases are TGTGCCAGCCGGGGACACATGGGAGATCAGCCCCAGCATTTT. It is translated as CASRGHMGDQPQHF.

This clone was seen more than once but under ten times. The genes are TRBV5-1 and TRBJ1-6, with D possibly matching TRBD1 (6 bases). CDR1 and CDR2 from the germline V gene are SGHRS and YFSETQ. Trimming shortened V by 0 bases and J by 8 bases, and 12 bases separated the two germline ends. This CDR3 region has 15 residues. The CDR3 DNA follows: TGCGCCAGCAGCTTGGCGGCAGGGGAGCATTCACCCCTCCACTTT. This encodes CASSLAAGEHSPLHF.

This chain joins TRBV6-5 and TRBJ2-7; TRBD2 agrees at 10 bases. Germline CDR1 and CDR2: MNHEY and SVGAGI. Germline trimming cut 7 bases from V and 9 bases from J; bases unmatched to any gene: 12. The CDR3 runs to 14 residues. The CDR3, as DNA: TGTGCCAGCACAAGGGCTAGCGGGAGTCCGGGGCAGTACTTC. Amino acid sequence: CASTRASGSPGQYF.

This clone has just one count. The chain combines TRBV28 with TRBJ1-1, with D unresolved. With 5 bases removed from V and 1 base from J, the gap between germline ends came to 14 bases. Germline lookup yields CDR1 MDHEN and CDR2 SYDVKM. The CDR3 covers 15 residues. The CDR3 is CASSPPARRNTEAFF. DNA of the CDR3: TGTGCCAGCAGTCCCCCGGCTAGGAGGAACACTGAAGCTTTCTTT.

To note about this clone: The junction does not match germline at one end; this may be a read error. This sequence joins TRBV7-7 and TRBJ2-1, with 9 bases aligning to TRBD1. Germline lookup yields CDR1 SSHAT and CDR2 FNYEAQ (reference sequence). The CDR3 consists of 18 residues. The CDR3 spells CASSPPPRTGDAYNEQFF. In DNA, the CDR3 is TGTGCTAGCAGCCCACCTCCGAGGACAGGGGATGCCTACAATGAGCAGTTCTTC.

This sequence joins TRBV6-5 and TRBJ2-7; 7 bases fit TRBD1. With 6 bases clipped from V and 6 bases from J, the junction kept 8 bases outside the gene matches. This CDR3 comprises 13 residues. The germline V gene encodes CDR1 MNHEY and CDR2 SVGAGI. CDR3 residues: CASRKDRDGEQYF. Written as DNA, the CDR3 is TGTGCCAGCAGGAAAGACAGGGACGGCGAGCAGTACTTC.

The V call is TRBV15, the J call TRBJ2-5; 8 nucleotides match TRBD2. The germline CDR1 and CDR2 sequences are LNHNV and YYDKDF (reference sequence). With 1 base clipped from V and 5 bases from J, the junction kept 6 bases outside the gene matches. The CDR3 runs 15 residues. The CDR3 protein is CATSRAGRVEETQYF. CDR3 DNA: TGTGCCACCAGCAGAGCCGGGAGGGTTGAGGAGACCCAGTACTTC. Variable domain in full (rest from reference TRBV15 and TRBJ2-5): DAMVIQNPRYQVTQFGKPVTLSCSQTLNHNVMYWYQQKSSQAPKLLFHYYDKDFNNEADTPDNFQSRRPNTSFCFLDIRSPGLGDTAMYLCATSRAGRVEETQYFGPGTRLLVL.

The rearrangement links TRBV15 to TRBJ1-5, with D unresolved. Germline CDR1 reads LNHNV; CDR2 reads YYDKDF (reference sequence). Trimming cost V 1 base and J 7 bases, with 17 bases left between them. The CDR3 spans 16 residues. This CDR3 is CATSRGERSEGQPQHF. The CDR3 DNA follows: TGTGCCACCAGCAGAGGTGAGCGGTCCGAAGGACAGCCCCAGCATTTT.

This clone appeared a few times. The CDR3 loop reads CASSPMTGGGGELFF. The CDR3, as DNA: TGTGCCAGCAGCCCGATGACAGGGGGCGGCGGGGAGCTGTTTTTT. This chain uses TRBV7-2 with TRBJ2-2, with 10 bases fitting TRBD1. The CDR3 consists of 15 residues. Germline V gene sequence: CDR1 SGHTA, CDR2 FQGNSA. With V trimmed by 5 bases and J by 7 bases, 7 bases remained unmatched.

The chain is built from TRBV7-9 and TRBJ1-4, with D perhaps matching TRBD1 (5 bases). The germline V and J ends were trimmed by 0 bases and 6 bases, with 8 bases remaining between them. CDR1 is SEHNR, CDR2 FQNEAQ, per germline (reference sequence). This CDR3 spans 14 amino acids. The CDR3 reads CASSLATGYEKLFF. The DNA of the CDR3 is TGTGCCAGCAGCTTAGCAACAGGTTATGAAAAACTGTTTTTT.

The V and J genes are TRBV5-5 and TRBJ2-1; D is unclear. The ends were cut back, 6 bases at V and 8 bases at J, with 15 bases in the middle. Germline V gene data show CDR1 as SGHKS and CDR2 as YYEKEE (reference sequence). CDR3 size: 13 residues. CDR3 loop: CASTPAPGHEQFF. CDR3 coding DNA: TGTGCCAGCACCCCCGCTCCTGGGCATGAGCAGTTCTTC.

The chain couples TRBV5-1 to TRBJ1-1; 10 nucleotides align to TRBD1. J was trimmed by 5 bases and V by 2 bases; bases with no gene match: 6. Germline V gene data show CDR1 as SGHRS and CDR2 as YFSETQ. The CDR3 totals 15 residues. The CDR3 protein is CASSLGTGVTTEAFF. CDR3 in DNA: TGCGCCAGCAGCTTAGGGACAGGGGTGACGACTGAAGCTTTCTTT.

V usage is TRBV30 and J usage is TRBJ2-7; 8 nucleotides match TRBD1. Trimming cost V 5 bases and J 5 bases; bases outside gene matches: 14. Germline V CDR1 and CDR2: GTSNPN, SVGIG (reference sequence). The CDR3 is 15 amino acids. CDR3: CAWQYRGASVNEQYF. DNA of the CDR3: TGTGCCTGGCAATACAGGGGGGCTAGCGTCAACGAGCAGTACTTC. Full variable domain (outside the CDR3, taken from reference TRBV30 and TRBJ2-7): SQTIHQWPATLVQPVGSPLSLECTVEGTSNPNLYWYRQAAGRGLQLLFYSVGIGQISSEVPQNLSASRPQDRQFILSSKKLLLSDSGFYLCAWQYRGASVNEQYFGPGTRLTVT.

This chain connects TRBV4-1 to TRBJ2-5, with a weak D call TRBD2 (6 bases). The V and J ends lost 3 bases and 4 bases respectively, with 9 bases between them. The CDR3 covers 13 residues. The germline gives CDR1 MGHRA, CDR2 YSYEKL. In nucleotides, the CDR3 is TGCGCCAGCAGCCAGACTAGGGGAGAGACCCAGTACTTC. It yields the protein CASSQTRGETQYF.

The chain recombines TRBV11-3 with TRBJ2-2; a weak D match, TRBD2 (5 bases). The CDR3 sequence is 17 residues long. V shed 3 bases and J shed 0 bases, with 14 bases lying between them. Germline lookup yields CDR1 SGHNT and CDR2 YENEEA. CDR3 in amino acids: CASSFGPPGSNTGELFF. CDR3 DNA: TGTGCCAGCAGCTTCGGGCCTCCGGGATCGAACACCGGGGAGCTGTTTTTT.

This chain links TRBV6-5 with TRBJ1-5, with D possibly matching TRBD1 (6 bases). The CDR3 spans 14 residues. V lost 6 bases and J 0 bases, leaving 9 bases between the germline ends. The germline CDR1 and CDR2 sequences are MNHEY and SVGAGI. CDR3 residues: CASSQDSSNQPQHF. The DNA of the CDR3 is TGTGCCAGCAGCCAGGACAGTAGCAATCAGCCCCAGCATTTT.

Here the CDR3 DNA reads TGTGCCAGCAGCTTTGGACTAGCGGGAGTAGGAGATACGCAGTATTTT. Translation gives CASSFGLAGVGDTQYF. The chain is built from TRBV7-3 and TRBJ2-3; 13 bases fit TRBD2. Per the germline V gene, CDR1 is SGHTA and CDR2 is FQGTGA. This CDR3 has 16 residues. Trimming at V came to 3 bases and at J to 5 bases, leaving 5 bases not matched to a gene.

The J gene is TRBJ2-1, the V gene TRBV10-3; D call uncertain. Germline V gives CDR1 ENHRY, CDR2 SYGVKD. V lost 1 base and J 10 bases, leaving 8 bases between the germline ends. There are 12 residues in the CDR3. The chain's CDR3 is CAISELSREQFF. CDR3 nucleotides: TGTGCCATCAGTGAGTTGAGCCGGGAGCAGTTCTTC.

This clone has just a few counts. The rearrangement uses TRBV11-2 and TRBJ2-1; 11 bases line up with TRBD2. This CDR3 is built from 16 residues. In germline, CDR1 is SGHAT, CDR2 FQNNGV. The J segment lost 10 bases and the V segment lost 5 bases, leaving 13 bases of the junction unmatched. DNA for the CDR3: TGTGCCAGCAGCCCACTAGCGGGAGTGGGTGTTAGGGAGCAGTTCTTC. This encodes CASSPLAGVGVREQFF.

The rearrangement uses TRBV4-1 and TRBJ2-5; TRBD2 aligns across 8 bases. Per the germline V gene, CDR1 is MGHRA and CDR2 is YSYEKL. Trimming cost V 2 bases and J 3 bases; bases outside gene matches: 2. The CDR3 is 14 amino acids. CDR3 nucleotides: TGCGCCAGCAGCCAACAACTAGCGGAAGAGACCCAGTACTTC. The encoded protein is CASSQQLAEETQYF.

The DNA for the CDR3 is TGCGCCAGCAGCCGGGACGGACAGGGGGTTCACGAGACCCAGTACTTC. Amino acid sequence: CASSRDGQGVHETQYF. The chain joins TRBV5-1 to TRBJ2-5; 10 nucleotides agree with TRBD1. Per germline, CDR1 SGHRS and CDR2 YFSETQ. The V gene end was trimmed by 4 bases and the J gene end by 5 bases; junction bases not matched to a gene: 11. The CDR3 consists of 16 residues.

For the CDR3, the DNA is TGTGCCAGCAGTTTACCCAAACGAGGGGACAGGGAATACTTC. Translating it yields CASSLPKRGDREYF. This sequence joins TRBV27 and TRBJ2-4, with TRBD1 identical over 9 bases. Germline V CDR1 and CDR2: MNHEY, SMNVEV (reference sequence). The CDR3 contains 14 residues. V dropped 2 bases and J dropped 16; count of bases not matched to a gene: 12.